This T cell receptor (beta chain) was obtained from a study of patients and donors after allogeneic stem cell transplantation. TCRdb reprocessed the RT-PCR reads with MiXCR, giving one entry per CDR3 protein. The data hold about 410,000 distinct CDR3 sequences, with 16% observed a single time. Germline values: CDR1 SGHRS, CDR2 YFSETQ. This CDR3 region has 14 residues. This clonotype was found many times. One end of the junction varies from germline; a read error may be responsible. This TCR was recovered from a human donor who was either an allogeneic HSCT recipient or a stem cell or donor lymphocyte infusion donor (not recorded which). It is not recorded whose cells these are; they may come from a transplant donor. V gene TRBV5-1 combines with J gene TRBJ1-5, with D hard to call. Material: blood, either unsorted or a sorted T cell fraction (not recorded which). CDR3 amino acids: CASSLGAGNQPQHF. In DNA, the CDR3 is TGTGCCAGCAGTTTGGGCGCGGGCAATCAGCCCCAGCATTTT.